This T cell receptor beta chain appears in the sequencing data of a study of response to subunit inactivated influenza vaccine. Findings of the study overall: Few additional T cells are recruited per seasonal influenza vaccination, authors suggested.

TCRdb analysed the RT-PCR reads with MiXCR anew, one entry per CDR3 protein. In the table there are 500,000 or so distinct CDR3 sequences, roughly 9.7% of which are singletons. As for this clonotype: The antigen is unknown. This sequence may be a read error, since a much larger clone differs from it by one base.

This clonotype originated in a man aged 50 to 60 who received an inactivated influenza vaccine. The input for sequencing was PBMCs from blood, taken about 40 days after vaccination.

The chain's CDR3 is CASKTASGRNADTEYF. In DNA form, the CDR3 reads TGTGCCAGTAAAACTGCAAGCGGGAGAAATGCAGATACGGAGTATTTT. The chain joins TRBV7-2 to TRBJ2-3, with 8 nucleotides matching TRBD2. Germline CDR1 SGHTA, CDR2 FQGNSA. This CDR3 has 16 amino acids.